Sequencing of this T cell receptor (beta chain) was carried out in a study of blood T cell repertoires in COVID-19. Whole-study context: Sites in the United States, Italy and Spain provided acute and convalescent COVID-19 samples. PBMCs, B-cell-depleted T cells, or T cells were the source of the cDNA or gDNA that made up the material.

CDR1 is LGHDT, CDR2 YNNKEL, per germline (reference sequence). This CDR3 has 17 residues. The junction had 6 bases not matched to a gene; V was cut back by 2 bases and J by 0 bases. Method: immunoSEQ multiplex PCR; TCRdb's copy keeps in-frame clones and lacks some. In the table there are around 200,000 clones, 70% to 90% of which are singletons. This sequence was found in a woman aged 18-29 years who had recovered from COVID-19. The sequenced sample consisted of peripheral blood. This sequence joins TRBV3-1 (or the pseudogene TRBV3-2) and TRBJ2-1; TRBD1 aligns across 8 bases. CDR3 region: CASSQPDRGSSYNEQFF. Written as DNA, the CDR3 is TGTGCCAGCAGCCAACCCGACAGGGGAAGCTCCTACAATGAGCAGTTCTTC.